Below, 24 T cell receptor beta chains from the same sample are listed, as sequenced in a study of cytomegalovirus exposure and HLA in healthy donors. Use of 60 Vbeta and 13 Jbeta primers characterized the PCR. Using immunoSEQ multiplex PCR, the repertoire was profiled, and TCRdb retains in-frame clones only, with some absent. The table has about 150,000 clones, 70% to 85% seen once. Sequenced: PBMCs. The receptors were gathered from a woman aged 50 to 60 in good health and CMV-seropositive.

The rearrangement uses TRBV30 and TRBJ2-1; maybe TRBD2 (6 bases). The V gene lost 3 bases and the J gene lost 0 bases, with 15 bases spanning the gap. The length of the CDR3 is 16 residues. The V gene's germline CDR1 is GTSNPN and CDR2 SVGIG (reference sequence). The CDR3: CAWRGTGTSSYNEQFF. CDR3 sequence (DNA): TGTGCCTGGAGGGGAACCGGGACTTCCTCCTACAATGAGCAGTTCTTC.

This chain joins TRBV6-1 and TRBJ2-3; 14 nucleotides agree with TRBD2. There are 13 residues in the CDR3. With 7 bases clipped from V and 9 bases from J, the junction kept 3 bases outside the gene matches. Germline loops: CDR1 MNHNS, CDR2 SASEGT. The chain's CDR3 is CASTTSGGATQYF. CDR3 DNA: TGTGCCAGCACGACTAGCGGGGGGGCAACGCAGTATTTT.

The CDR3 region is CASSLGGQGAGEQYF. CDR3 nucleotide sequence: TGTGCCAGCAGCTTAGGAGGGCAGGGGGCGGGCGAGCAGTACTTC. The chain combines TRBV7-2 with TRBJ2-7, with 8 positions matching TRBD1. Trimming cost V 1 base and J 6 bases; bases outside gene matches: 8. Germline V gene lookup returns CDR1 SGHTA and CDR2 FQGNSA. This CDR3 has 15 residues.

The V and J genes are TRBV6-6 and TRBJ1-6; TRBD1 might be the D (6 bases). Germline-derived CDR1 and CDR2 are MNHNY and SVGAGI (reference sequence). Trimming pared 4 bases from V and 15 bases from J, leaving 19 bases between. CDR3 length equals 14 residues. The CDR3 bases are TGTGCCAGCAGTTCGACTCGACAGGAAAGGGACCTCCACTTT. The encoded protein is CASSSTRQERDLHF.

This clone was picked up one time. The sample contains more than one DNA sequence encoding this CDR3. The V gene is TRBV4-2, the J gene TRBJ2-2; TRBD2 matches at 8 bases. Germline V gene lookup returns CDR1 LGHNA and CDR2 YNFKEQ. J was trimmed by 7 bases and V by 3 bases; bases with no gene match: 16. The CDR3 has 18 amino acids. CDR3 protein: CASSQTTGGTSRSGELFF. CDR3 bases: TGTGCCAGCAGCCAGACAACCGGCGGGACTAGTCGGAGCGGGGAGCTGTTTTTT.

This chain uses TRBV10-3 with TRBJ2-7; 8 nucleotides align to TRBD2. Germline CDR1 reads ENHRY; CDR2 reads SYGVKD. This CDR3 has 15 amino acids. The J segment lost 6 bases and the V segment lost 3 bases, leaving 10 bases of the junction unmatched. In DNA form, the CDR3 reads TGTGCCATCAGTGATATGGGACTAGGGGTATCCGAGCAGTACTTC. Its translation is CAISDMGLGVSEQYF.

The chain links TRBV7-6 to TRBJ2-3; D gene uncertain. The CDR3 spans 17 residues. Per the germline V gene, CDR1 is SGHVS and CDR2 is FNYEAQ. Trimming removed 1 base at V and 1 base at J, with 15 bases between. CDR3 loop: CASSLGAASTRTDTQYF. CDR3 bases: TGTGCCAGCAGCTTAGGGGCCGCTTCTACCCGCACAGATACGCAGTATTTT.

This clone was seen a few times. V and J are TRBV11-2 and TRBJ2-7; a weak D match, TRBD1 (5 bases). Deletions cut 5 bases from V and 2 bases from J, with 10 bases between. CDR1 and CDR2 (germline): SGHAT, FQNNGV. There are 13 residues in the CDR3. The CDR3 loop is CASSPDRTYEQYF. DNA of the CDR3: TGTGCCAGCAGCCCCGACAGAACCTACGAGCAGTACTTC.

This clone was detected a few times. The chain recombines TRBV11-2 with TRBJ1-1, with D possibly being TRBD1 (5 bases). Germline loops: CDR1 SGHAT, CDR2 FQNNGV. The CDR3 is 13 residues long. V dropped 5 bases and J dropped 5 bases, with 12 bases sitting between them. Here the CDR3 DNA reads TGTGCCAGCAGCCAACAGGTTTGGACTGAAGCTTTCTTT. Residues: CASSQQVWTEAFF.

V usage is TRBV2 and J usage is TRBJ2-5; no clear D. The germline CDR1 and CDR2 sequences are SNHLY and FYNNEI. The ends were cut back, 6 bases at V and 1 base at J, with 3 bases in the middle. This CDR3 is built from 11 residues. CDR3 sequence reads: CASRAQETQYF. In DNA, the CDR3 is TGTGCCAGCAGGGCCCAAGAGACCCAGTACTTC.

This chain connects TRBV5-6 to TRBJ2-1; no clear D. The CDR3 consists of 13 residues. Trimming removed 4 bases at V and 5 bases at J, with 10 bases between. Germline loops: CDR1 SGHDT, CDR2 YYEEEE. The CDR3 reads CASSQEADNEQFF. Here the CDR3 DNA reads TGTGCCAGCAGCCAAGAGGCCGACAATGAGCAGTTCTTC.

The chain combines TRBV5-6 with TRBJ2-1, with 8 bases matching TRBD2. CDR3 size: 13 residues. Germline values: CDR1 SGHDT, CDR2 YYEEEE. The junction had 6 bases not matched to a gene; V was cut back by 1 base and J by 12 bases. For the CDR3, the DNA is TGTGCCAGCAGCTTGATCTTGGCGGGGGGGCAGTTCTTC. The encoded protein is CASSLILAGGQFF. Together with reference TRBV5-6 and TRBJ2-1, the CDR3 gives the full variable domain: DAGVTQSPTHLIKTRGQQVTLRCSPKSGHDTVSWYQQALGQGPQFIFQYYEEEERQRGNFPDRFSGHQFPNYSSELNVNALLLGDSALYLCASSLILAGGQFFGPGTRLTVL.

This chain connects TRBV19 to TRBJ2-1; either TRBD1 or TRBD2 may supply D (9 bases each). This CDR3 is built from 20 residues. Deletions cut 3 bases from V and 2 bases from J, with 26 bases between. Germline values: CDR1 LNHDA, CDR2 SQIVND (reference sequence). The CDR3 DNA reads as TGTGCCAGTAGTATTAACAGGGGGCGAGGAATAGCGGGGGCCTACAATGAGCAGTTCTTC. The encoded protein is CASSINRGRGIAGAYNEQFF. The variable domain in full, with the rest retrieved from reference TRBV19 and TRBJ2-1, is DGGITQSPKYLFRKEGQNVTLSCEQNLNHDAMYWYRQDPGQGLRLIYYSQIVNDFQKGDIAEGYSVSREKKESFPLTVTSAQKNPTAFYLCASSINRGRGIAGAYNEQFFGPGTRLTVL.

The V gene is TRBV30, the J gene TRBJ2-3, with TRBD2 identical over 10 bases. This CDR3 is built from 15 residues. Germline V gene sequence: CDR1 GTSNPN, CDR2 SVGIG (reference sequence). The V and J ends lost 3 bases and 2 bases, in that order; junction bases with no gene match: 5. As DNA, the CDR3 is TGTGCCTGGAGGGGGGGACTAGCGATCACAGATACGCAGTATTTT. Translation: CAWRGGLAITDTQYF.

The gene calls are TRBV5-4 and TRBJ2-3; the match to TRBD1 covers 9 bases. Germline CDR1 is SGHNT and CDR2 is YYREEE (reference sequence). J was trimmed by 4 bases and V by 3 bases; bases with no gene match: 6. The length of the CDR3 is 15 residues. The CDR3 spells CASSSKTGGADTQYF. For the CDR3, the DNA is TGTGCCAGCAGCTCAAAGACAGGGGGGGCAGATACGCAGTATTTT.

This clone was counted only a few times. The chain joins TRBV5-4 to TRBJ1-1; D possibly corresponds to TRBD1 (5 bases). Germline loops: CDR1 SGHNT, CDR2 YYREEE (reference sequence). This CDR3 is 13 amino acids long. The V end was cut by 2 bases, the J end by 1 base, with 6 bases between. CDR3 in DNA: TGTGCCAGCAGCTTCGACAGGAACACTGAAGCTTTCTTT. Translation gives CASSFDRNTEAFF.

The chain carries TRBV5-5 and TRBJ2-7; D uncertain. The CDR3 consists of 12 residues. Trimming took off 1 base at V and 4 bases at J, with 6 bases between the two ends. CDR1 SGHKS and CDR2 YYEKEE come from the germline V gene (reference sequence). This chain's CDR3 is CASSLRDYEQYF. CDR3 bases: TGTGCCAGCAGCTTGAGAGATTACGAGCAGTACTTC.

The rearrangement links TRBV9 to TRBJ2-3; TRBD2 matches at 7 bases. The CDR3 is made up of 14 amino acids. Germline V gene data show CDR1 as SGDLS and CDR2 as YYNGEE. The V segment lost 4 bases and the J segment 5 bases; nucleotides outside the gene matches: 7. CDR3 nucleotide sequence: TGTGCCAGCAGCCCCCAGCGGGGAGTAGATACGCAGTATTTT. Translation: CASSPQRGVDTQYF.

The chain has TRBV29-1 and TRBJ2-7; TRBD1 matches 11 bases. Germline CDR1 SQVTM, CDR2 ANQGSEA. The CDR3 loop spans 13 amino acids. J was trimmed by 4 bases and V by 7 bases; bases with no gene match: 6. The CDR3 protein is CSAMGQGGYEQYF. The CDR3, as DNA: TGCAGCGCAATGGGACAGGGGGGTTACGAGCAGTACTTC.

The genes are TRBV5-1 and TRBJ2-1; tentatively, D is TRBD2 (6 bases). The CDR3 extends over 13 amino acids. Trimming took off 0 bases at V and 13 bases at J, with 14 bases between the two ends. Germline V lookup: CDR1 SGHRS, CDR2 YFSETQ. CDR3 sequence (DNA): TGCGCCAGCAGCTTGGGTCCAAGGGAGGCACAGTTCTTC. Translating gives CASSLGPREAQFF.

This chain uses TRBV7-2 with TRBJ1-2; D unresolved. V dropped 5 bases and J dropped 0 bases, with 10 bases sitting between them. Looked up from germline, CDR1 is SGHTA and CDR2 is FQGNSA. The CDR3 covers 14 residues. In DNA, the CDR3 is TGTGCCAGCAGCCCCCCCTATTCTAACTATGGCTACACCTTC. This sequence encodes CASSPPYSNYGYTF.

V is TRBV19 and J is TRBJ2-7, with D possibly being TRBD1 (6 bases). Trimming removed 5 bases from V and 0 bases from J, with 20 bases in between. CDR1 is LNHDA, CDR2 SQIVND, per germline (reference sequence). This CDR3 is 17 amino acids long. Here the CDR3 reads CASSRYPSSGDSYEQYF. CDR3 in DNA: TGTGCCAGTAGTCGGTACCCCTCCTCAGGGGACTCCTACGAGCAGTACTTC.

The gene calls are TRBV13 and TRBJ1-2; 12 bases align to TRBD1. The CDR3 runs 16 residues. Trimming cost V 5 bases and J 7 bases; bases outside gene matches: 11. Germline-derived CDR1 and CDR2 are PRHDT and FYEKMQ (reference sequence). The DNA of the CDR3 is TGTGCCAGCAGCAACCCCGGGACAGGGGGCGCCGGTGGCTACACCTTC. The encoded protein is CASSNPGTGGAGGYTF. Combining the CDR3 with reference TRBV13 and TRBJ1-2 gives the whole variable domain AAGVIQSPRHLIKEKRETATLKCYPIPRHDTVYWYQQGPGQDPQFLISFYEKMQSDKGSIPDRFSAQQFSDYHSELNMSSLELGDSALYFCASSNPGTGGAGGYTFGSGTRLTVV.

This clone appeared once. The chain has TRBV7-9 and TRBJ2-7; D ambiguous. Per the germline V gene, CDR1 is SEHNR and CDR2 is FQNEAQ (reference sequence). The CDR3 is 12 amino acids. The ends were cut back, 4 bases at V and 7 bases at J, with 11 bases in the middle. DNA of the CDR3: TGTGCCAGCAGCTCCGTCGACTGGGAGCAGTACTTC. Translated: CASSSVDWEQYF.